A single sample gave rise to the 23 T cell receptor beta chains below, sequenced in a study of blood T cell repertoires in COVID-19. This table comes from immunoSEQ multiplex PCR, and its TCRdb copy is limited to in-frame clones, with some not included. The sample consists of 65,000 to 80,000 clones, roughly 89% of them appearing once. Sequenced: peripheral blood. All receptors derive from a young man with acute or convalescent COVID-19.

The chain joins TRBV5-1 to TRBJ2-5, with TRBD2 matching 14 bases. The CDR3 length is 18 residues. The V gene's germline CDR1 is SGHRS and CDR2 YFSETQ. J gave up 5 bases and V 2 bases, and 11 bases lay outside the gene matches. CDR3 loop: CASSFKPGLAGEGETQYF. CDR3 bases: TGCGCCAGCAGCTTCAAGCCGGGACTAGCGGGAGAGGGGGAGACCCAGTACTTC. The variable domain in full, with the rest retrieved from reference TRBV5-1 and TRBJ2-5, is KAGVTQTPRYLIKTRGQQVTLSCSPISGHRSVSWYQQTPGQGLQFLFEYFSETQRNKGNFPGRFSGRQFSNSRSEMNVSTLELGDSALYLCASSFKPGLAGEGETQYFGPGTRLLVL.

J is TRBJ1-5 and V is TRBV12-3 or TRBV12-4; D is ambiguous. The CDR3 has 13 amino acids. Deletions cut 5 bases from V and 7 bases from J, with 12 bases between. CDR3 region: CASSEAGRQPQHF. The CDR3 DNA is TGTGCCAGCAGTGAGGCGGGGAGACAGCCCCAGCATTTT.

The chain couples TRBV30 to TRBJ1-2; D is uncertain. The CDR3 length is 12 residues. CDR1 and CDR2 from the germline V gene are GTSNPN and SVGIG (reference sequence). Trimming shortened V by 8 bases and J by 1 base, and 11 bases separated the two germline ends. The CDR3 loop reads CAVSNSNYGYTF. The CDR3 bases are TGTGCCGTATCTAACAGTAACTATGGCTACACCTTC.

V usage is TRBV4-2 and J usage is TRBJ1-4; possibly TRBD1 for D (5 bases). The CDR3 sequence is 15 residues long. The germline V and J ends were trimmed by 0 bases and 6 bases, with 11 bases remaining between them. CDR1 LGHNA and CDR2 YNFKEQ come from the germline V gene. The CDR3 region is CASSQDRGTDEKLFF. The CDR3 bases are TGTGCCAGCAGCCAAGATCGAGGGACTGATGAAAAACTGTTTTTT.

This chain links TRBV6-6 with TRBJ1-1; 9 nucleotides align to TRBD1. CDR1 and CDR2 (germline): MNHNY, SVGAGI (reference sequence). J lost 5 bases, V lost 3 bases, and 1 base had no gene match. CDR3 length: 13 amino acids. The CDR3 DNA follows: TGTGCCAGCAGTTATGGACAGGGGACTGAAGCTTTCTTT. Encoded protein: CASSYGQGTEAFF.

In DNA form, the CDR3 reads TGTGCCAGTAGTGCGACAGGGAGATATCAGCCCCAGCATTTT. Translating gives CASSATGRYQPQHF. The gene calls are TRBV19 and TRBJ1-5, with 7 nucleotides matching TRBD1. V lost 5 bases to trimming and J lost 5 bases; unmatched junction nucleotides: 6. Germline CDR1 and CDR2: LNHDA and SQIVND (reference sequence). This CDR3 spans 14 amino acids.

This clone was observed a few times. V is TRBV9 and J is TRBJ1-1; D gene unclear. The CDR3 length is 13 residues. The ends were cut back, 0 bases at V and 4 bases at J, with 7 bases in the middle. The germline gives CDR1 SGDLS, CDR2 YYNGEE. The CDR3 DNA sequence: TGTGCCAGCAGCGTAGAGAGCTCCACTGAAGCTTTCTTT. Protein product: CASSVESSTEAFF.

This chain links TRBV30 with TRBJ2-3; D remains unclear. V was clipped by 4 bases and J by 6 bases, with 8 bases between them. The CDR3 runs 11 residues. Germline V gene lookup returns CDR1 GTSNPN and CDR2 SVGIG (reference sequence). CDR3 nucleotides: TGTGCCTGGACCGTAGAGGATACGCAGTATTTT. This encodes CAWTVEDTQYF.

This chain connects TRBV11-2 to TRBJ1-1; 8 positions agree with TRBD1. Unmatched junction bases numbered 7, after V lost 3 bases and J lost 1 base. The CDR3 extends over 16 amino acids. CDR1 and CDR2 from the germline V gene are SGHAT and FQNNGV. The CDR3 loop reads CASSFSQGAGNTEAFF. In DNA form, the CDR3 reads TGTGCCAGCAGCTTTTCCCAGGGGGCGGGGAACACTGAAGCTTTCTTT.

The rearrangement links TRBV5-4 to TRBJ1-5; D gene unclear. Trimming removed 0 bases from V and 5 bases from J, with 6 bases in between. The CDR3 covers 13 residues. The germline gives CDR1 SGHNT, CDR2 YYREEE (reference sequence). This chain's CDR3 is CASSLDRYQPQHF. CDR3 bases: TGTGCCAGCAGCTTGGACAGATATCAGCCCCAGCATTTT.

This clone was counted between two and nine times. The chain carries TRBV30 and TRBJ2-3, with unresolved D. The CDR3 consists of 13 residues. Germline V gene data show CDR1 as GTSNPN and CDR2 as SVGIG (reference sequence). The V and J ends lost 4 bases and 1 base respectively, with 9 bases between them. The CDR3 sequence is CAWIGRGTDTQYF. CDR3 DNA sequence: TGTGCCTGGATCGGTCGAGGCACAGATACGCAGTATTTT.

This sequence joins TRBV30 and TRBJ2-7; TRBD2 is a possible D gene (6 bases). The CDR3 spans 14 residues. Trimming removed 4 bases from V and 6 bases from J, with 19 bases in between. In germline, CDR1 is GTSNPN, CDR2 SVGIG (reference sequence). CDR3 protein: CAWTPGGERVEQYF. The CDR3 DNA follows: TGTGCCTGGACTCCTGGCGGGGAGAGGGTCGAGCAGTACTTC.

The chain combines TRBV25-1 with TRBJ1-3; maybe TRBD1 (6 bases). The V and J ends lost 5 bases and 2 bases respectively, with 13 bases between them. In germline, CDR1 is MGHDK, CDR2 SYGVNS. The CDR3 spans 15 residues. CDR3 sequence: CASSFRGNAGNTIYF. CDR3 nucleotide sequence: TGTGCCAGCAGTTTCAGGGGCAACGCTGGAAACACCATATATTTT.

This chain joins TRBV18 and TRBJ1-1; 9 nucleotides match TRBD1. After removal of 5 bases from V and 1 base from J, the junction contained 8 bases not matched to a gene. Germline V gene lookup returns CDR1 KGHSH and CDR2 LQKENI. The CDR3 is 16 residues long. The CDR3 nucleotides are TGTGCCAGCTCATCGGGACAGGGAGGCTCGAACACTGAAGCTTTCTTT. Protein product: CASSSGQGGSNTEAFF.

This clone was detected only once. V usage is TRBV6-5 and J usage is TRBJ1-2; D is ambiguous. Germline lookup yields CDR1 MNHEY and CDR2 SVGAGI. V lost 7 bases and J lost 3, with 15 bases in between. CDR3 length equals 14 residues. The CDR3 DNA reads as TGTGCCAGCATTAGAAGAGACTGGGACTATGGCTACACCTTC. Translating it yields CASIRRDWDYGYTF.

J is TRBJ1-1 and V is TRBV4-1; D may be TRBD1 (5 bases). V lost 4 bases, J lost 4 bases, and 19 bases lay in between. This CDR3 has 16 amino acids. Looked up from germline, CDR1 is MGHRA and CDR2 is YSYEKL. CDR3 bases: TGCGCCAGCAGCCCATCAGAAGGGACGGGGGTCACTGAAGCTTTCTTT. Translated: CASSPSEGTGVTEAFF.

The V call is TRBV6-5, the J call TRBJ2-7; weak D call: TRBD2 (6 bases). The CDR3 totals 13 residues. CDR1 and CDR2 from the germline V gene are MNHEY and SVGAGI. V was trimmed by 8 bases and J by 3 bases, leaving 14 bases between them. The CDR3 sequence: CASGTGEGYEQYF. DNA of the CDR3: TGTGCCAGCGGGACGGGAGAGGGCTACGAGCAGTACTTC.

The chain recombines TRBV7-8 with TRBJ1-2; no reliable D call. Germline assignment: CDR1 SGHVS and CDR2 FQNEAQ. The CDR3 covers 15 residues. The V and J ends lost 5 bases and 6 bases respectively, with 19 bases between them. The CDR3 DNA is TGTGCCAGCAGCCCGCCGGCTTGGGCGAAACATGGCTACACCTTC. This translates into CASSPPAWAKHGYTF.

This clone was found once. At one boundary the junction diverges from the germline segment, which might be a read error. CDR3 nucleotides: TGTGCCAGCAGCCTAGAGAGAGGGGCCAACGTCCTGACTTTC. Protein: CASSLERGANVLTF. The rearrangement uses TRBV11-2 and TRBJ2-6; D is unresolved. The CDR3 spans 14 residues. Germline CDR1 SGHAT, CDR2 FQNNGV.

This clone occurred once. The chain employs TRBV5-1 and TRBJ2-5; no clear D. The V and J ends lost 5 bases and 5 bases respectively, with 13 bases between them. Germline assignment: CDR1 SGHRS and CDR2 YFSETQ. This CDR3 is 13 amino acids long. The CDR3 protein is CASRPLVMETQYF. DNA for the CDR3: TGCGCCAGCAGACCACTGGTGATGGAGACCCAGTACTTC. The full variable domain, completed using reference TRBV5-1 and TRBJ2-5, is KAGVTQTPRYLIKTRGQQVTLSCSPISGHRSVSWYQQTPGQGLQFLFEYFSETQRNKGNFPGRFSGRQFSNSRSEMNVSTLELGDSALYLCASRPLVMETQYFGPGTRLLVL.

The chain combines TRBV10-3 with TRBJ1-1; D possibly corresponds to TRBD1 (6 bases). Per germline, CDR1 ENHRY and CDR2 SYGVKD. The ends were cut back, 7 bases at V and 6 bases at J, with 18 bases in the middle. CDR3 length: 14 amino acids. The CDR3 reads CAIMEHRDGSEAFF. Written as DNA, the CDR3 is TGTGCCATCATGGAACACAGGGATGGATCTGAAGCTTTCTTT.

Worth noting for this clone: This CDR3 is also generated by other DNA sequences in the sample. This chain links TRBV7-8 with TRBJ2-3, with D tentatively TRBD2 (5 bases). CDR3 length: 16 amino acids. CDR1 SGHVS and CDR2 FQNEAQ come from the germline V gene. V was shortened by 1 base and J by 0 bases, with 11 bases between the two germline ends. DNA for the CDR3: TGTGCCAGCAGCTTAGTTACGGGGAGAAGCACAGATACGCAGTATTTT. Translating it yields CASSLVTGRSTDTQYF.

This clone turned up a few times. V is TRBV5-4 and J is TRBJ2-3, with a weak D call TRBD2 (6 bases). CDR3 length: 15 amino acids. The germline V gene encodes CDR1 SGHNT and CDR2 YYREEE (reference sequence). V shed 5 bases and J shed 2 bases, with 15 bases lying between them. CDR3: CASSRGARATDTQYF. The CDR3 nucleotides read TGTGCCAGCAGTCGCGGGGCTCGGGCCACAGATACGCAGTATTTT.